The sequence of this T cell receptor beta chain was determined in a study of cytomegalovirus exposure and HLA in healthy donors. The wider study: Most donors, just over 80% of more than 300 genotyped, fell in the Caucasian-associated ancestry cluster. Findings and limits, study-wide: TCR association rates varied by HLA locus in a later analysis, with DRB1 highest and HLA-C lowest. The authors reported that TCR beta sequences could predict HLA-A and HLA-B alleles. These predictions were accurate for most subjects in the first cohort. Some highly shared sequence variants likely arose as a pipeline artifact.

Of note for this clone: Its antigen remains unidentified.

V was trimmed by 3 bases and J by 8 bases, leaving 16 bases between them. The CDR3 covers 14 residues. Germline CDR1 and CDR2: SEHNR and FQNEAQ (reference sequence). The PCR contained 60 Vbeta and 13 Jbeta primers. TCRdb keeps only in-frame clones here, not all; method: immunoSEQ multiplex PCR. This table holds 100,000 to 150,000 clones, 8.9% found once. The sample comprised PBMCs. The chain combines TRBV7-9 with TRBJ1-1, with D tentatively TRBD1 (5 bases). The TCR was taken from a woman in her thirties or forties in good health and CMV-seropositive. CDR3 protein: CASSFWGPDDEAFF. CDR3 DNA: TGTGCCAGCAGCTTCTGGGGCCCTGACGACGAAGCTTTCTTT.